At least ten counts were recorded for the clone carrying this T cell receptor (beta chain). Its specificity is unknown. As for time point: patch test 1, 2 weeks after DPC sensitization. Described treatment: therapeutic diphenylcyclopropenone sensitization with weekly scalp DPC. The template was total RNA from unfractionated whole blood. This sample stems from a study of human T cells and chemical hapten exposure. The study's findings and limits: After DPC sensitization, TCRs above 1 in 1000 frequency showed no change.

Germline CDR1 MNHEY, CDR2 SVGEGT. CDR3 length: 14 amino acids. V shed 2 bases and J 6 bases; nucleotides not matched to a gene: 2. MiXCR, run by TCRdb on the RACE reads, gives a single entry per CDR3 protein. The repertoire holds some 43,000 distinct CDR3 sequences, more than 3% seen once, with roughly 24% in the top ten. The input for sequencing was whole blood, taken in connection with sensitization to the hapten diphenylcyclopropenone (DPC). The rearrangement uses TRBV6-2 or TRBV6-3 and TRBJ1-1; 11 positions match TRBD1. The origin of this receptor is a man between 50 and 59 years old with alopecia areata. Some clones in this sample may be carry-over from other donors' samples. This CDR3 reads CASSYRDRGSEAFF. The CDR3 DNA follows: TGTGCCAGCAGTTACAGGGACAGGGGGTCTGAAGCTTTCTTT.